Shown below are 6 T cell receptor beta chains from a single sample sequenced in a study of neurological immune-mediated disorders (dated by TCRdb to the late 2010s). Libraries were made using 5' RACE. For sequencing, an Illumina HiSeq 2500 was employed. TCRdb redid the processing of the public reads, applying fastp at Q25 and MiXCR, and retained in-frame beta chains. When rows share a CDR3 protein, they turn into one entry using the most common DNA and genes. This sample is represented by 64,000 or so distinct CDR3 sequences; 10% of them were singletons. Roughly a tenth of the sample is held by the ten biggest clonotypes. The time point label of this sample denotes: longitudinal time-point 1 (baseline). What was sequenced was PBMCs. All receptors come from a man aged 30 to 39 in good health.

Ten or more counts support this clonotype. The chain joins TRBV7-9 to TRBJ1-2; D is ambiguous. Trimming removed 6 bases from V and 5 bases from J, with 22 bases in between. Germline CDR1 reads SEHNR; CDR2 reads FQNEAQ (reference sequence). There are 16 residues in the CDR3. The CDR3 is CASSQAQRGGDYGYTF. CDR3 in DNA: TGTGCCAGCAGTCAGGCACAAAGAGGAGGCGATTATGGCTACACCTTC.

As regards this clonotype: A much larger clone lies one base from this, so it may be a read error. The rearrangement uses TRBV7-6 and TRBJ2-1; TRBD2 might be the D (5 bases). CDR3 length: 13 amino acids. The V end lost 4 bases, the J end lost 10 bases, and 14 bases lay between the germline ends. The germline CDR1 and CDR2 sequences are SGHVS and FNYEAQ. In nucleotides, the CDR3 is TGTGCCAGCAGCTACCATGAGGGCCGCGAGCAGTTCTTC. Translated, it gives CASSYHEGREQFF.

In this sample, this clonotype turned up many times. The chain recombines TRBV12-3 or TRBV12-4 with TRBJ1-4, with 7 positions matching TRBD1. V shed 5 bases, J shed 0 bases, and the junction held 6 bases outside the gene matches. CDR3 length equals 16 residues. Written as DNA, the CDR3 is TGTGCCAGCAGTCCAAACAGGGGAGCAACTAATGAAAAACTGTTTTTT. Translation: CASSPNRGATNEKLFF.

This clonotype was detected a few times. This sequence joins TRBV3-1 and TRBJ2-1; possibly TRBD2 for D (6 bases). The length of the CDR3 is 15 residues. CDR1 is LGHDT, CDR2 YNNKEL, per germline (reference sequence). V lost 1 base and J lost 4, with 11 bases in between. CDR3 in amino acids: CASSQGAGTYNEQFF. CDR3 coding DNA: TGTGCCAGCAGCCAAGGGGCAGGGACTTACAATGAGCAGTTCTTC.

This clonotype was seen many times. J is TRBJ2-4 and V is TRBV9; D is unresolved. CDR3 length: 13 amino acids. CDR1 SGDLS and CDR2 YYNGEE come from the germline V gene. Trimming cost V 2 bases and J 1 base, with 4 bases left between them. CDR3: CASSVVAKNIQYF. The CDR3 nucleotides read TGTGCCAGCAGCGTGGTGGCCAAAAACATTCAGTACTTC. Together with reference TRBV9 and TRBJ2-4, the CDR3 gives the full variable domain: DSGVTQTPKHLITATGQRVTLRCSPRSGDLSVYWYQQSLDQGLQFLIQYYNGEERAKGNILERFSAQQFPDLHSELNLSSLELGDSALYFCASSVVAKNIQYFGAGTRLSVL.

As concerns this clonotype: This could be a read error, since a much larger clone is one nucleotide away. This sequence joins TRBV11-3 and TRBJ2-7; D unclear. The CDR3 length is 13 residues. Germline values: CDR1 SGHNT, CDR2 YENEEA. The ends were cut back, 5 bases at V and 4 bases at J, with 12 bases in the middle. CDR3 in DNA: TGTGCCAGCAGCCACGCCGACGGGTACGAGCAGTACTTC. This translates into CASSHADGYEQYF.